This is a list of T cell receptor beta chains from one sample in a study of cytomegalovirus exposure and HLA in healthy donors. TCRdb keeps only in-frame clones here, not all; method: immunoSEQ multiplex PCR. The sample holds roughly 170,000 clones; over 65% are singletons and the top ten take approximately 1.5%. The sample taken for sequencing was PBMCs. These receptors came from a woman aged 30 to 39 in good health and CMV-seropositive. Both conserved end residues are part of each CDR3. D genes are given only for firm matches. Clone size, where shown, is once, few, many, or a class for clones that have expanded.

d_call: TRBD1
clone_size: .
j_call: TRBJ1-2
v_call: TRBV19
cdr3_aa: CASSPGQTNYGYTF
cdr3_nt: TGTGCCAGTAGTCCGGGACAGACGAACTATGGCTACACCTTC

d_call: .
clone_size: .
j_call: TRBJ2-5
v_call: TRBV10-3
cdr3_aa: CAISRTEYQETQYF
cdr3_nt: TGTGCCATCAGCCGGACAGAGTACCAAGAGACCCAGTACTTC

d_call: .
clone_size: .
j_call: TRBJ2-5
v_call: TRBV6-5
cdr3_aa: CASSYEGQETQYF
cdr3_nt: TGTGCCAGCAGTTACGAGGGCCAAGAGACCCAGTACTTC

d_call: TRBD2
clone_size: .
j_call: TRBJ2-1
v_call: TRBV11-3
cdr3_aa: CASSLGLAGAYNEQFF
cdr3_nt: TGTGCCAGCAGCTTAGGACTAGCGGGAGCCTACAATGAGCAGTTCTTC

d_call: .
clone_size: .
j_call: TRBJ2-7
v_call: TRBV5-1
cdr3_aa: CASTVRLFYEQYF
cdr3_nt: TGCGCCAGCACCGTGAGGCTGTTCTACGAGCAGTACTTC

d_call: TRBD2
clone_size: .
j_call: TRBJ2-3
v_call: TRBV23-1
cdr3_aa: CASSQYQAGGNTDTQYF
cdr3_nt: TGCGCCAGCAGTCAATATCAAGCGGGAGGGAACACAGATACGCAGTATTTT

d_call: .
clone_size: .
j_call: TRBJ2-3
v_call: TRBV6-6
cdr3_aa: CASSYSPGSWTDTQYF
cdr3_nt: TGTGCCAGCAGTTACTCTCCCGGGAGTTGGACAGATACGCAGTATTTT

d_call: TRBD1
clone_size: .
j_call: TRBJ2-7
v_call: TRBV10-3
cdr3_aa: CAISRDSSSYEQYF
cdr3_nt: TGTGCCATCAGCAGGGACAGTAGCTCCTACGAGCAGTACTTC

d_call: .
clone_size: .
j_call: TRBJ1-1
v_call: TRBV27
cdr3_aa: CASSFAQGNTEAFF
cdr3_nt: TGTGCCAGCAGTTTCGCACAGGGCAACACTGAAGCTTTCTTT

d_call: TRBD2
clone_size: .
j_call: TRBJ2-7
v_call: TRBV28
cdr3_aa: CASSSPTSGDYEQYF
cdr3_nt: TGTGCCAGCAGTTCCCCGACTAGCGGAGACTACGAGCAGTACTTC

d_call: .
clone_size: once
j_call: TRBJ1-3
v_call: TRBV7-6
cdr3_aa: CASTPQPSSGNTIYF
cdr3_nt: TGTGCCAGCACGCCCCAACCTAGCTCTGGAAACACCATATATTTT

d_call: .
clone_size: .
j_call: TRBJ1-1
v_call: TRBV7-2
cdr3_aa: CASSAGAGAKAFF
cdr3_nt: TGTGCCAGCAGCGCCGGGGCGGGGGCGAAAGCTTTCTTT

d_call: .
clone_size: .
j_call: TRBJ2-1
v_call: TRBV7-2
cdr3_aa: CASSLEGGGYNEQFF
cdr3_nt: TGTGCCAGCAGCTTAGAAGGGGGTGGGTACAATGAGCAGTTCTTC

d_call: TRBD1
clone_size: .
j_call: TRBJ2-4
v_call: TRBV6-5
cdr3_aa: CASSYAGQGAGQYF
cdr3_nt: TGTGCCAGCAGTTATGCGGGACAGGGAGCCGGTCAGTACTTC

d_call: .
clone_size: .
j_call: TRBJ2-7
v_call: TRBV9
cdr3_aa: CASSPSVGRASYEQYF
cdr3_nt: TGTGCCAGCAGCCCTTCGGTCGGCAGGGCCTCCTACGAGCAGTACTTC

d_call: .
clone_size: few
j_call: TRBJ2-5
v_call: TRBV28
cdr3_aa: CASSSIETGRQETQYF
cdr3_nt: TGTGCCAGCAGTTCCATCGAGACAGGTCGGCAGGAGACCCAGTACTTC

d_call: TRBD1
clone_size: .
j_call: TRBJ1-2
v_call: TRBV6-5
cdr3_aa: CASSFRTGNYGYTF
cdr3_nt: TGTGCCAGCAGTTTCCGGACAGGGAACTATGGCTACACCTTC

d_call: TRBD1
clone_size: .
j_call: TRBJ1-2
v_call: TRBV28
cdr3_aa: CASSPGTGRNYGYTF
cdr3_nt: TGCGCCAGCAGTCCTGGGACAGGGAGGAACTATGGCTACACCTTC

d_call: .
clone_size: .
j_call: TRBJ2-2
v_call: TRBV4-2
cdr3_aa: CASSQDRNTGELFF
cdr3_nt: TGTGCCAGCAGCCAAGACAGGAACACCGGGGAGCTGTTTTTT

d_call: .
clone_size: .
j_call: TRBJ1-3
v_call: TRBV19
cdr3_aa: CASISSGNTIYF
cdr3_nt: TGTGCCAGTATCTCTTCTGGAAACACCATATATTTT

d_call: .
clone_size: .
j_call: TRBJ2-5
v_call: TRBV28
cdr3_aa: CASSVPGVKTQYF
cdr3_nt: TGTGCCAGCAGTGTCCCGGGGGTAAAGACCCAGTACTTC

d_call: .
clone_size: few
j_call: TRBJ2-7
v_call: TRBV5-5
cdr3_aa: CASREQGAYPYEQYF
cdr3_nt: TGTGCCAGCAGGGAACAGGGAGCGTATCCCTACGAGCAGTACTTC

d_call: .
clone_size: .
j_call: TRBJ2-7
v_call: TRBV6-1
cdr3_aa: CAIKPRGTYEQYF
cdr3_nt: TGTGCCATCAAGCCTAGGGGTACCTACGAGCAGTACTTC

d_call: TRBD2
clone_size: .
j_call: TRBJ2-1
v_call: TRBV28
cdr3_aa: CASTPGTSGRANEQFF
cdr3_nt: TGTGCCAGCACGCCGGGGACTAGCGGGAGGGCCAATGAGCAGTTCTTC

d_call: TRBD1
clone_size: .
j_call: TRBJ2-7
v_call: TRBV7-8
cdr3_aa: CASSLGTRTGVSEQYF
cdr3_nt: TGTGCCAGCAGCTTAGGTACCCGGACAGGGGTAAGCGAGCAGTACTTC

d_call: .
clone_size: .
j_call: TRBJ1-4
v_call: TRBV5-4
cdr3_aa: CASSLVQGSNEKLFF
cdr3_nt: TGTGCCAGCAGCTTGGTGCAGGGAAGTAATGAAAAACTGTTTTTT

d_call: .
clone_size: .
j_call: TRBJ1-5
v_call: TRBV30
cdr3_aa: CAWGRQGNQPQHF
cdr3_nt: TGTGCCTGGGGTCGACAGGGCAATCAGCCCCAGCATTTT

d_call: TRBD1
clone_size: .
j_call: TRBJ1-4
v_call: TRBV6-5
cdr3_aa: CASSYLPGTGREKLFF
cdr3_nt: TGTGCCAGCAGTTACCTCCCCGGGACAGGTCGCGAAAAACTGTTTTTT

d_call: TRBD1
clone_size: once
j_call: TRBJ1-5
v_call: TRBV7-9
cdr3_aa: CASSFGQGDQPQHF
cdr3_nt: TGTGCCAGCAGCTTCGGACAGGGTGATCAGCCCCAGCATTTT